The present TCR beta chain was sequenced within a study of T cell repertoires in cytomegalovirus infection. Background on the study: Public TCR beta signatures marked donors with CMV infection and the matching HLA. The study, taken as a whole, reports: HLA-C-restricted CMV-specific TCR beta clonotypes prevailed in the ex vivo response. Of the TCR beta families, the public ones yielded a cumulative frequency that identified carriers of CMV plus the relevant HLA.

This clonotype showed up just a few times. Its cognate antigen is unknown. One entry per CDR3 protein, called by TCRdb with MiXCR from the reads. The sample contains roughly 920,000 distinct CDR3 sequences, around a third of which appear only once. V was trimmed by 0 bases and J by 8 bases, leaving 14 bases between them. Germline loops: CDR1 LNHNV, CDR2 YYDKDF (reference sequence). This CDR3 contains 15 residues. The specimen was cultured CD8+ T cells from PBMCs, collected from culture after CMV antigen stimulation. V usage is TRBV15 and J usage is TRBJ2-1, with no clear D. The TCR was taken from a human donor in good health (CMV status not recorded). Some clones in this sample may be carry-over from other donors' samples. CDR3 loop: CATSRDLGRLDEQFF. The DNA of the CDR3 is TGTGCCACCAGCAGAGATCTAGGCCGCTTGGATGAGCAGTTCTTC.